Listed below are T cell receptor beta chains from one sample, sequenced in a study of human T cells and chemical hapten exposure. TCRdb called the RACE reads again in MiXCR, with one record for every CDR3 protein. Of 35,000 to 50,000 distinct CDR3 sequences in the sample, 3.7% were seen once. What was sequenced was whole blood. The receptors were sampled from a human donor in good health. Some clones in this sample may be carry-over from other donors' samples. Each CDR3 is given with its conserved first and last residue. The D gene is left open where the match is weak.

v_call: TRBV28; d_call: TRBD2; j_call: TRBJ2-1; cdr3_aa: CASSLQLAGGPYNEQFF
v_call: TRBV6-5; d_call: TRBD2; j_call: TRBJ2-5; cdr3_aa: CASSSGLAGAQETQYF
v_call: TRBV15; d_call: -; j_call: TRBJ1-5; cdr3_aa: CATSRDLQRSNQPQHF
v_call: TRBV29-1; d_call: -; j_call: TRBJ2-2; cdr3_aa: CSVKEVYKNTGELFF
v_call: TRBV12-3/TRBV12-4; d_call: -; j_call: TRBJ2-1; cdr3_aa: CASSRTFNEQFF
v_call: TRBV29-1; d_call: -; j_call: TRBJ2-7; cdr3_aa: CSVFVPLSYEQYF
v_call: TRBV4-1; d_call: -; j_call: TRBJ2-7; cdr3_aa: CASSRGDGSYEQYF
v_call: TRBV5-1; d_call: -; j_call: TRBJ1-1; cdr3_aa: CASSPRRAGEREAFF
v_call: TRBV5-6; d_call: TRBD2; j_call: TRBJ2-3; cdr3_aa: CASSVAGGFTDTQYF
v_call: TRBV20-1; d_call: -; j_call: TRBJ1-4; cdr3_aa: CSAIPTGENEKLFF
v_call: TRBV29-1; d_call: TRBD1; j_call: TRBJ2-7; cdr3_aa: CSVRTGTGGDEQYF
v_call: TRBV6-5; d_call: -; j_call: TRBJ1-5; cdr3_aa: CASSYQGQGGQPQHF
v_call: TRBV20-1; d_call: TRBD1; j_call: TRBJ2-7; cdr3_aa: CSANDRALRYEQYF
v_call: TRBV11-2; d_call: TRBD2; j_call: TRBJ2-6; cdr3_aa: CASVAAGVSGANVLTF